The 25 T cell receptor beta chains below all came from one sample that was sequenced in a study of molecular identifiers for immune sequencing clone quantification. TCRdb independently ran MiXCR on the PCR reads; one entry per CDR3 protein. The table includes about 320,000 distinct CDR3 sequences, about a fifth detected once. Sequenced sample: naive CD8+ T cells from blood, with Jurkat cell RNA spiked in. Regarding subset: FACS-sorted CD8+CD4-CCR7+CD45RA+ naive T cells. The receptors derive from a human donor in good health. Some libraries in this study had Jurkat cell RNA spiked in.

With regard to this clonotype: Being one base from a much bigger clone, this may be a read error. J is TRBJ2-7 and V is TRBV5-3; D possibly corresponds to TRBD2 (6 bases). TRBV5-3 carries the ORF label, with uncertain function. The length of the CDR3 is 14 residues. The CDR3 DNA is TGTGCCAGCAGCTTTACTAGCTCTTCCTACGAGCAGCACTTC. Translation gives CASSFTSSSYEQHF.

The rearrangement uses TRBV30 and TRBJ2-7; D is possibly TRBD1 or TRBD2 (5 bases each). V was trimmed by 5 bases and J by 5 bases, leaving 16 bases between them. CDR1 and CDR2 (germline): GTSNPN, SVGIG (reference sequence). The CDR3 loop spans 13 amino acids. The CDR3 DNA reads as TGTGCCTGGGGCGGAGTGGGGGTTGACGAGCAGTACTTC. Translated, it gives CAWGGVGVDEQYF. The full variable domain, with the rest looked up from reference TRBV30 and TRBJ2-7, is SQTIHQWPATLVQPVGSPLSLECTVEGTSNPNLYWYRQAAGRGLQLLFYSVGIGQISSEVPQNLSASRPQDRQFILSSKKLLLSDSGFYLCAWGGVGVDEQYFGPGTRLTVT.

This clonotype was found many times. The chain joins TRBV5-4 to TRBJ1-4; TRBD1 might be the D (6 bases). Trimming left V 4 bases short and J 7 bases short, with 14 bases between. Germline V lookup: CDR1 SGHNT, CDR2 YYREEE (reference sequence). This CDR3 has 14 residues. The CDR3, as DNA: TGTGCCAGCAGCGGAGGACAGATGGGTGAAAAACTGTTTTTT. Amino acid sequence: CASSGGQMGEKLFF.

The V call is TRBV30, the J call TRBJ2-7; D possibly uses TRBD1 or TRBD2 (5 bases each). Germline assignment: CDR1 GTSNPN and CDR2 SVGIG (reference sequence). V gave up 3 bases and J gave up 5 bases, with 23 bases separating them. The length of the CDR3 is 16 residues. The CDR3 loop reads CAWSNNRDDPKNEQYF. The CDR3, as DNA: TGTGCCTGGAGCAACAACCGGGACGACCCGAAGAACGAGCAGTACTTC.

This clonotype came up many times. The CDR3 loop reads CASSPRTGEGYEQYF. The CDR3 DNA follows: TGTGCCAGCAGCCCCAGGACAGGGGAAGGGTACGAGCAGTACTTC. This chain joins TRBV7-9 and TRBJ2-7, with 9 nucleotides matching TRBD1. Unmatched junction bases numbered 9, after V lost 5 bases and J lost 4 bases. CDR3 length equals 15 residues. Germline V gives CDR1 SEHNR, CDR2 FQNEAQ (reference sequence).

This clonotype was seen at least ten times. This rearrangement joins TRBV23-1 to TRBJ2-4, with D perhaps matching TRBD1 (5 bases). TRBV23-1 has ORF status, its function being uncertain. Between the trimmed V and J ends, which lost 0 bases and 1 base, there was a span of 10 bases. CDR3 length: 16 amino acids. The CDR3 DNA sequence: TGCGCCAGCAGTCAATCGACCAGGGCGGCCAAAAACATTCAGTACTTC. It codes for CASSQSTRAAKNIQYF.

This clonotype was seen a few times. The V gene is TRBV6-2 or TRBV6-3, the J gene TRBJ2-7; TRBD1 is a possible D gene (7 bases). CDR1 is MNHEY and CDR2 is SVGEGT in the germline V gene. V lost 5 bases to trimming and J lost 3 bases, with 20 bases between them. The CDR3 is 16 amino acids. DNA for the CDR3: TGTGCCAGCAGTATCGGGGGAGGACAGGCCGGCTACGAGCAGTACTTC. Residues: CASSIGGGQAGYEQYF.

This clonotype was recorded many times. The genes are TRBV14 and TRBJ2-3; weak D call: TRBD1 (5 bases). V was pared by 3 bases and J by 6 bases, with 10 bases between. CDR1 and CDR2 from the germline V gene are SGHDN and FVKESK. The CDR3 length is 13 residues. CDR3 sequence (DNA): TGTGCCAGCAGCCACCAGGGCTCCGATACGCAGTATTTT. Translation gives CASSHQGSDTQYF.

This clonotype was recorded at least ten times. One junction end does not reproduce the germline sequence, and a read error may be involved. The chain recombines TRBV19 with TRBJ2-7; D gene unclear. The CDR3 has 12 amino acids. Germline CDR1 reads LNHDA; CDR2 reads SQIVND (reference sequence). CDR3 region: CASSSSPYEQYF. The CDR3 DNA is TGCGCCAGCAGCTCCAGCCCCTACGAGCAGTACTTC.

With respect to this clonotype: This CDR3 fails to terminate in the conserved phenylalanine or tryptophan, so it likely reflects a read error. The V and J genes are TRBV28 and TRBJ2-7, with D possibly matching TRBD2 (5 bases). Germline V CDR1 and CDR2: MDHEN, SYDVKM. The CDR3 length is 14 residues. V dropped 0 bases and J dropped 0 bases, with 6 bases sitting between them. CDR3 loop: CASSLWGASYEQYL. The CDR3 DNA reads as TGTGCCAGCAGTTTATGGGGAGCCTCCTACGAGCAGTACCTC.

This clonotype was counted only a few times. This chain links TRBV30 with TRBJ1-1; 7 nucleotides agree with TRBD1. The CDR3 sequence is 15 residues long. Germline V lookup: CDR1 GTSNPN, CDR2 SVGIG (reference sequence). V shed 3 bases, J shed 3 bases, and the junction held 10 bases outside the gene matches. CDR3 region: CAWSQPRGGDTEAFF. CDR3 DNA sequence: TGTGCCTGGAGCCAACCCAGGGGGGGGGACACTGAAGCTTTCTTT.

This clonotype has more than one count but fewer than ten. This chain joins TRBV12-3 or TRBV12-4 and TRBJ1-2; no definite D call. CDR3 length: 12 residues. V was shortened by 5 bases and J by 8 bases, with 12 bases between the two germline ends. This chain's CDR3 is CASSPTVWGYTF. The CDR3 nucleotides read TGTGCCAGCAGTCCCACGGTCTGGGGCTACACCTTC.

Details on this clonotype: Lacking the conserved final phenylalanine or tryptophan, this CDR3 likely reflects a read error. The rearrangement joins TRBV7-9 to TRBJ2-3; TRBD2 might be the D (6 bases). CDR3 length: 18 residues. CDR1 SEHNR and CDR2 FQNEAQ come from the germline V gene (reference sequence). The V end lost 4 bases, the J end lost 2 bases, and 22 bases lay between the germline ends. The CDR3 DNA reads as TGTGCCAGCAGCTCCACCGGGACTCGCCCTATTGACACAGATACGCAGTATCTT. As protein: CASSSTGTRPIDTDTQYL.

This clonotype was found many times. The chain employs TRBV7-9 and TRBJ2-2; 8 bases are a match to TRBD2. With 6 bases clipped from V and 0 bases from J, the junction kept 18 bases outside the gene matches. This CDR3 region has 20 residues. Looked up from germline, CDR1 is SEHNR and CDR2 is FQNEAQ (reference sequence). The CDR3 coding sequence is TGTGCCAGCAGTACAACCTCGCTTAGCGGGAAAAGCCCGAACACCGGGGAGCTGTTTTTT. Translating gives CASSTTSLSGKSPNTGELFF. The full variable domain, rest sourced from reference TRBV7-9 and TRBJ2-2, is DTGVSQNPRHKITKRGQNVTFRCDPISEHNRLYWYRQTLGQGPEFLTYFQNEAQLEKSRLLSDRFSAERPKGSFSTLEIQRTEQGDSAMYLCASSTTSLSGKSPNTGELFFGEGSRLTVL.

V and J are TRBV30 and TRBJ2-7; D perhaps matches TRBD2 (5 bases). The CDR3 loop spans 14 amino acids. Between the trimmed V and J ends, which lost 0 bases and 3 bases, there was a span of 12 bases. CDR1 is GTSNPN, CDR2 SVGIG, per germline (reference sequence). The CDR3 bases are TGTGCCTGGAGTGTTCGGGGTGGGCTCTACGAGCAGTACTTC. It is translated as CAWSVRGGLYEQYF. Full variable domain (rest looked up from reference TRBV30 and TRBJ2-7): SQTIHQWPATLVQPVGSPLSLECTVEGTSNPNLYWYRQAAGRGLQLLFYSVGIGQISSEVPQNLSASRPQDRQFILSSKKLLLSDSGFYLCAWSVRGGLYEQYFGPGTRLTVT.

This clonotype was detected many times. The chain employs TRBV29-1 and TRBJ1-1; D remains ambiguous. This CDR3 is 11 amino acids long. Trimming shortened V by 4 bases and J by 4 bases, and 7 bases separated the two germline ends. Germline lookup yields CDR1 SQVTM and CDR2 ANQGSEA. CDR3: CSVVRGTEAFF. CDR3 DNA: TGCAGCGTTGTCCGGGGCACTGAAGCTTTCTTT.

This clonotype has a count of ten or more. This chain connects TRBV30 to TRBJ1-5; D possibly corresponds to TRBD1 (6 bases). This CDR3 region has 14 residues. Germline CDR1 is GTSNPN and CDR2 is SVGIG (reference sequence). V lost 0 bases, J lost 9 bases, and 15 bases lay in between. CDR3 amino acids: CAWSVSGAQAPQHF. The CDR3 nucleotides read TGTGCCTGGAGTGTCTCAGGGGCTCAGGCGCCCCAGCATTTT.

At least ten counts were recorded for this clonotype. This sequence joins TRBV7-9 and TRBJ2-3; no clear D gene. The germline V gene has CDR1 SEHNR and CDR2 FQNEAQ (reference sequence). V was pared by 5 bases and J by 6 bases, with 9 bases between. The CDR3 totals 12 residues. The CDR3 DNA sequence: TGTGCCAGCAGCGGCCGCCTGGATACGCAGTATTTT. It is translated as CASSGRLDTQYF. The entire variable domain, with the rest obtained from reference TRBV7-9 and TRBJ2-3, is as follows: DTGVSQNPRHKITKRGQNVTFRCDPISEHNRLYWYRQTLGQGPEFLTYFQNEAQLEKSRLLSDRFSAERPKGSFSTLEIQRTEQGDSAMYLCASSGRLDTQYFGPGTRLTVL.

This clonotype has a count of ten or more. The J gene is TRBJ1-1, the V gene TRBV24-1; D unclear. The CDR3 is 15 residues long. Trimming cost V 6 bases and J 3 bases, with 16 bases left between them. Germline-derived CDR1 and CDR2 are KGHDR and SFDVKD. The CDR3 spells CATSPETYTDTEAFF. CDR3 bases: TGTGCCACCAGTCCCGAGACTTATACGGACACTGAAGCTTTCTTT.

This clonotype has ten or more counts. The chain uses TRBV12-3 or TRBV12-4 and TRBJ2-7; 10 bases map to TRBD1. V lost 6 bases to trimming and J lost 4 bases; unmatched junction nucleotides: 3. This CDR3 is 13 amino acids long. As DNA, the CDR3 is TGTGCCAGCAGCGGACAGGGGGTATACGAGCAGTACTTC. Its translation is CASSGQGVYEQYF.

The CDR3 nucleotides read TGTGCCAGCAGTACAGAAATTAACACCGGGGAGCTGTTTTTT. It encodes CASSTEINTGELFF. The chain combines TRBV9 with TRBJ2-2, with D unresolved. With 5 bases removed from V and 2 bases from J, the gap between germline ends came to 10 bases. CDR3 size: 14 residues. Germline CDR1 reads SGDLS; CDR2 reads YYNGEE.

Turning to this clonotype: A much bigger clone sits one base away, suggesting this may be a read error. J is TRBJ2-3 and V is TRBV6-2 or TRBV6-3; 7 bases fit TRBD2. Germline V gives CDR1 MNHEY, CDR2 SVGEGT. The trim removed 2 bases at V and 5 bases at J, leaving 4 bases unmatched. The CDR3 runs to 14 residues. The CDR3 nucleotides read TGTGCCAGCAGTTACCTGCCTAGCGGAGATACGCAGTATTTT. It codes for CASSYLPSGDTQYF.

The CDR3 spells CSAFVQGANEQFF. The CDR3 region has the DNA TGCAGTGCTTTCGTACAGGGGGCTAATGAGCAGTTCTTC. J is TRBJ2-1 and V is TRBV20-1, with 9 nucleotides matching TRBD1. The CDR3 extends over 13 amino acids. V was pared by 5 bases and J by 7 bases, with 6 bases of the junction left unmatched. CDR1 is DFQATT and CDR2 is SNEGSKA in the germline V gene (reference sequence).

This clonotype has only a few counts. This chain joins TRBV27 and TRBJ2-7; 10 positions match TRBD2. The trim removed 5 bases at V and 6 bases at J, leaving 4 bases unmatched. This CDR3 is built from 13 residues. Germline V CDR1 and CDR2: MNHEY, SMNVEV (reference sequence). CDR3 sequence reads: CASSLLAGGEQYF. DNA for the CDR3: TGTGCCAGCAGTCTGTTAGCGGGAGGCGAGCAGTACTTC.

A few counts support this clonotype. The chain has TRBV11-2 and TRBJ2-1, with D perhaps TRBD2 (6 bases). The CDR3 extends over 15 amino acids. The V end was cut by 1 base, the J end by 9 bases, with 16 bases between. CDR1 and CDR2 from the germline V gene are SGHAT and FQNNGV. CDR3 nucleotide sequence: TGTGCCAGCAGCTTAGTGTCGGGGACTTTCAGTGAGCAGTTCTTC. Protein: CASSLVSGTFSEQFF.